This T cell receptor (beta chain) comes out of a study of blood T cell repertoires in COVID-19. The study recruited people aged roughly 18 to 100 years across 20 to 30 US areas. Assignment of participants to cohorts was predicated upon participant-reported clinical history. This clone was picked up a small number of times. Only in-frame clones appear in the TCRdb table, and some are missing; sequencing was by immunoSEQ multiplex PCR. The data contain a few hundred thousand clones, 70% to 90% of them seen just once; the ten biggest clones take up 5.5% to 7%. This clonotype originated in a woman aged 25 to 39 who had recovered from COVID-19. The sequenced sample consisted of PBMCs or T cells enriched from blood (not recorded which).

CDR3 DNA: TGTGCCAGCAGCCCGACCCCCTGGGAGTCTAATGAAAAACTGTTTTTT. Translating it yields CASSPTPWESNEKLFF. The chain carries TRBV5-4 and TRBJ1-4; D gene unclear. V shed 4 bases and J shed 3 bases, with 16 bases lying between them. The CDR3 has 16 residues. The germline V gene has CDR1 SGHNT and CDR2 YYREEE (reference sequence).